Here is one TCR beta chain with its context. Its antigen is currently not known. Base quality data are lacking; no much larger clone is found one base away. The CDR3 regions of human TCRbeta chains were subjected to immunosequencing. In the source study's methods: TCRs in the repertoires were compared against a reference library of SARS-CoV-2-specific TCRs that had been generated with the MIRA antigen-specificity platform. Breadth was defined as the fraction of unique TCRs that were SARS-CoV-2-associated, and depth was defined as the fraction of total T cells that were SARS-CoV-2-associated. Using the MIRA data, each spike-specific TCR was mapped to the spike region that the TCR reacts to and placed in a CD4 or CD8 class. Log10-transformed breadth and depth values were compared by one-way ANOVA with Sidak's multiple comparisons tests. TCRdb stores this immuneACCESS table with in-frame sequences only. Part of the clones is absent; in the studies checked, under half of the shortfall reflects unresolved V genes, and no reason is known for the rest. The V and J calls and the clone size are those of that table, but D and trimming were determined from the DNA. For this sample there are 100,000 to 150,000 clones; around 86% appear just once. In total, the top ten clones hold approximately 20% of the sample.

These data belong to a study of T cell responses to AZD1222 COVID-19 vaccine (dated by TCRdb to the early 2020s). Regarding the study in general: AZD1222 recipients with second doses at about 4 weeks or about 12 weeks were pooled, because spike-specific TCR depth and breadth did not differ between schedules. TCR sequencing covered about 230 trial participants: approximately 200 given two doses of AZD1222 and around 26 given two doses of MenACWY control vaccine. Enrollment into the trials was organized by age into subgroups of 18-55, 56-69 and 70-plus years, and those subgroups contained roughly 150, 30 and 60 TCR-sequenced participants, respectively. What the authors observed across the whole study: Reportedly, close to half of the unique spike-specific TCRs recognized epitopes lying outside the regions that are mutated in the B.1.351 and B.1.1.7 variants. After two AZD1222 doses, both the breadth and the depth of spike-specific TCRs were significantly higher than at day 0 and than in MenACWY recipients. Participants were mostly white British and included more females than males, and it was suggested by the authors that clonal diversity may have been underestimated. In the small 56-69-year group, the increase in depth fell short of significance, most likely because of low power. Conclusions about previously exposed vaccinees are limited because only a handful of AZD1222 recipients were SARS-CoV-2 seropositive at baseline. The whole spike protein was spanned by vaccine-associated CD4 TCRs, and dominant responses were seen in regions 160-218 and 743-854. Because no day 14 peak-response samples were available, repertoires were characterized only after the peak T cell response.

The CDR3, from cysteine to phenylalanine, totals 14 residues. The sequence is cut down to CDR3 DNA, 42 bases in frame from base 1. Reading the germline V gene gives CDR1 SGHDT and CDR2 YYEEEE. V is clipped by 4 bases and J by 2 bases, and the sequence between their germline boundaries is 13 bases long. The time point label, read with the paper, signifies: baseline before first vaccination. The vaccinee samples were drawn from two UK trials, COV001 and COV002, one of which was a single-blind randomized controlled phase 2/3 trial testing AZD1222 (ChAdOx1 nCoV-19) in healthy adults. For TCRbeta chain sequencing, PBMC samples were collected from trial participants at day 0 and at day 28 after the second dose.

The source material was peripheral blood, sampled on day 0 of AZD1222 vaccination. This clonotype was sampled from an adult in good health. The chain couples TRBV5-6 to TRBJ2-7; the D gene is perhaps TRBD2, on 6 matching bases. The nucleotide sequence is given as TGTGCCAGCAGCCCCGGGACGGGGGCCTACGAGCAGTACTTC. This sequence encodes CASSPGTGAYEQYF.